Included here is one T cell receptor beta chain sequence, with context. The antigen is undetermined. V shed 3 bases and J 6 bases; nucleotides not matched to a gene: 8. The CDR3 has 15 amino acids. Germline CDR1 is LGHNT and CDR2 is FRNRAP. The data were taken from a study of T-cell reconstitution after alpha-beta-depleted transplantation in children. Study-level points and caveats: Newly generated T cells supplied most T-cell counts and diversity one year post-transplant. Reportedly, only several hundred clones from non-depleted graft cells drove alpha-beta T-cell counts at about two months. Elevated TCRbeta diversity at day 60 was traced, in some patients, to surviving recipient T cells and thymic progenitors.

Unique molecular identifiers featured in how the TCRbeta library was prepared. TCRdb independently ran MiXCR on the PCR reads; one entry per CDR3 protein. The sample lists about 78,000 distinct CDR3 sequences, less than 15% occurring once. The chain links TRBV12-5 to TRBJ2-1; 7 nucleotides line up with TRBD1. Sequences were derived from PBMCs, mostly from graft donor cells, sampled 180 days after TCRalphabeta/CD19-depleted stem cell transplant. The receptor was derived from a male patient aged 2-15 years who had a stem cell transplant for acute lymphoblastic leukemia, so the T cells may come from the graft donor. The CDR3 DNA follows: TGTGCTAGTGGTTTCGGTCAGGGGGTCGGCAATGAGCAGTTCTTC. The encoded protein is CASGFGQGVGNEQFF.